These 28 T cell receptor beta chains were sequenced from one sample in a study of T-cell reconstitution after alpha-beta-depleted transplantation in children. Preparation of the TCRbeta library involved a method that used unique molecular identifiers. TCRdb reanalysed the PCR reads using MiXCR and keeps one entry per CDR3 protein. Found here are roughly 350,000 distinct CDR3 sequences, about a tenth of them singletons; the top ten hold under 3%. Sequenced here: PBMCs from the stem cell graft donor, sampled from the stem cell graft. These receptors were collected from a human donor who donated a stem cell graft to a child with acute lymphoblastic leukemia.

This chain uses TRBV12-3 or TRBV12-4 with TRBJ2-1, with D perhaps matching TRBD1 (6 bases). CDR3 length: 12 residues. Trimming pared 8 bases from V and 5 bases from J, leaving 10 bases between. The CDR3 DNA is TGTGCCAGCGGCAGGGACAACAATGAGCAGTTCTTC. The encoded protein is CASGRDNNEQFF.

In regard to this clonotype: One junction end does not reproduce the germline sequence, and a read error may be involved. The chain recombines TRBV5-1 with TRBJ1-5; 10 positions match TRBD1. This CDR3 comprises 14 residues. Per germline, CDR1 SGHRS and CDR2 YFSETQ. CDR3 sequence (DNA): TGCACCAGCAGCCCCGGGACAGGGGATCAGCCCCAGCATTTT. This gives the protein CTSSPGTGDQPQHF. Complete variable domain (other parts from reference TRBV5-1 and TRBJ1-5): KAGVTQTPRYLIKTRGQQVTLSCSPISGHRSVSWYQQTPGQGLQFLFEYFSETQRNKGNFPGRFSGRQFSNSRSEMNVSTLELGDSALYLCTSSPGTGDQPQHFGDGTRLSIL.

This clonotype was picked up many times. The chain joins TRBV20-1 to TRBJ1-2, with D perhaps matching TRBD1 (6 bases). The CDR3 sequence is 13 residues long. The germline V gene has CDR1 DFQATT and CDR2 SNEGSKA (reference sequence). Trimming stripped 6 bases from V and 5 bases from J, with 16 bases between. The CDR3 here is CSAVTGRGYGYTF. In nucleotides, the CDR3 is TGCAGTGCCGTAACAGGGCGTGGGTATGGCTACACCTTC.

This clonotype was seen only a few times. This rearrangement joins TRBV12-3 or TRBV12-4 to TRBJ2-1; D call uncertain. The CDR3 spans 12 residues. The V end was cut by 5 bases, the J end by 10 bases, with 12 bases between. CDR3 sequence (DNA): TGTGCCAGCAGTCTCGGGCAATGGGAGCAGTTCTTC. It specifies CASSLGQWEQFF.

The rearrangement joins TRBV9 to TRBJ2-1; D might be TRBD1 (6 bases). CDR1 is SGDLS, CDR2 YYNGEE, per germline. The germline V and J ends were trimmed by 5 bases and 4 bases, with 10 bases remaining between them. The CDR3 is 13 residues long. The DNA for the CDR3 is TGTGCCAGCAGTGCCAGGGGATACAATGAGCAGTTCTTC. Its translation: CASSARGYNEQFF.

The table lists this clonotype with many counts. V usage is TRBV20-1 and J usage is TRBJ2-3; 11 nucleotides agree with TRBD2. CDR3 length: 17 residues. Germline assignment: CDR1 DFQATT and CDR2 SNEGSKA (reference sequence). The V segment lost 6 bases and the J segment 0 bases; nucleotides outside the gene matches: 11. DNA for the CDR3: TGCAGTGCCCAATTACCCGGGACTAGCGGAAGCACAGATACGCAGTATTTT. Translated, it gives CSAQLPGTSGSTDTQYF.

This clonotype turned up a few times. V usage is TRBV20-1 and J usage is TRBJ2-1, with TRBD2 matching over 9 bases. The germline V gene has CDR1 DFQATT and CDR2 SNEGSKA (reference sequence). With 4 bases clipped from V and 15 bases from J, the junction kept 10 bases outside the gene matches. CDR3 length equals 12 residues. For the CDR3, the DNA is TGCAGTGCTACGCCTGGCGGGAGGGCACGGTTCTTC. This sequence encodes CSATPGGRARFF.

This clonotype was detected only a few times. This chain links TRBV12-3 or TRBV12-4 with TRBJ1-2; D perhaps matches TRBD1 (5 bases). This CDR3 has 14 amino acids. Trimming cost V 8 bases and J 5 bases, with 18 bases left between them. Here the CDR3 DNA reads TGTGCCAGCCGAACTTCAGGGTGGAGGTATGGCTACACCTTC. Its translation is CASRTSGWRYGYTF.

The CDR3 coding sequence is TGTGCCAGCACCTCAGACATAAACACAGATACGCAGTATTTT. As protein: CASTSDINTDTQYF. The genes are TRBV7-3 and TRBJ2-3; D ambiguous. The germline V gene encodes CDR1 SGHTA and CDR2 FQGTGA. The CDR3 contains 14 residues. V lost 7 bases and J lost 2, with 13 bases in between.

This chain links TRBV12-3 or TRBV12-4 with TRBJ1-2; possible D gene TRBD1, 5 bases. V lost 7 bases, J lost 0 bases, and 15 bases lay in between. The CDR3 runs 15 residues. CDR3 nucleotide sequence: TGTGCCAGCACCCTAGGGACCATCTCTAACTATGGCTACACCTTC. It translates to CASTLGTISNYGYTF.

V gene TRBV20-1 combines with J gene TRBJ2-7; 9 bases are a match to TRBD2. The CDR3 runs 15 residues. The junction had 9 bases not matched to a gene; V was cut back by 1 base and J by 5 bases. The germline V gene has CDR1 DFQATT and CDR2 SNEGSKA (reference sequence). The CDR3 is CSARGASGNVDEQYF. The CDR3 DNA is TGCAGTGCTAGAGGTGCTAGCGGGAACGTGGACGAGCAGTACTTC.

The chain links TRBV5-1 to TRBJ2-7, with D perhaps given as TRBD1 or TRBD2 (5 bases each). Trimming took off 4 bases at V and 5 bases at J, with 13 bases between the two ends. This CDR3 is 13 amino acids long. In germline, CDR1 is SGHRS, CDR2 YFSETQ. CDR3 in DNA: TGCGCCAGCAGCGATGGGACCGTAGACGAGCAGTACTTC. Translation gives CASSDGTVDEQYF. The whole variable domain, filled in from reference TRBV5-1 and TRBJ2-7, reads KAGVTQTPRYLIKTRGQQVTLSCSPISGHRSVSWYQQTPGQGLQFLFEYFSETQRNKGNFPGRFSGRQFSNSRSEMNVSTLELGDSALYLCASSDGTVDEQYFGPGTRLTVT.

V and J are TRBV7-3 and TRBJ2-7; 15 positions agree with TRBD2. In germline, CDR1 is SGHTA, CDR2 FQGTGA. The CDR3 spans 17 residues. V was pared by 4 bases and J by 1 base, with 5 bases of the junction left unmatched. CDR3 DNA: TGTGCCAGCAGCTACTCCGGGACTAGCGGGAGGTCCTACGAGCAGTACTTC. Protein sequence: CASSYSGTSGRSYEQYF.

This clonotype was seen at least ten times. CDR3 amino acids: CASSPYGTSGFTDTQYF. The CDR3 nucleotides are TGTGCCAGCTCACCATACGGGACTAGCGGGTTCACAGATACGCAGTATTTT. The chain links TRBV18 to TRBJ2-3, with 12 bases aligning to TRBD2. The CDR3 length is 17 residues. Germline V lookup: CDR1 KGHSH, CDR2 LQKENI. Germline trimming cut 2 bases from V and 2 bases from J; bases unmatched to any gene: 5. The whole variable domain, filled in from reference TRBV18 and TRBJ2-3, reads NAGVMQNPRHLVRRRGQEARLRCSPMKGHSHVYWYRQLPEEGLKFMVYLQKENIIDESGMPKERFSAEFPKEGPSILRIQQVVRGDSAAYFCASSPYGTSGFTDTQYFGPGTRLTVL.

This clonotype showed up just a few times. The chain has TRBV4-3 and TRBJ2-1; possible D gene TRBD1, 5 bases. Trimming removed 1 base at V and 7 bases at J, with 8 bases between. The germline V gene encodes CDR1 LGHNA and CDR2 YSLEER. The CDR3 covers 13 residues. The CDR3 sequence: CASSQGRENEQFF. In nucleotides, the CDR3 is TGCGCCAGCAGCCAAGGCAGGGAAAATGAGCAGTTCTTC.

This clonotype was detected a few times. The chain employs TRBV30 and TRBJ1-3; D gene uncertain. This CDR3 comprises 11 residues. Trimming took off 2 bases at V and 7 bases at J, with 6 bases between the two ends. CDR1 is GTSNPN and CDR2 is SVGIG in the germline V gene (reference sequence). The CDR3 sequence is CAWSRENTIYF. CDR3 coding DNA: TGTGCCTGGAGTAGGGAGAACACCATATATTTT. The full variable domain, its missing parts supplied by reference TRBV30 and TRBJ1-3, is SQTIHQWPATLVQPVGSPLSLECTVEGTSNPNLYWYRQAAGRGLQLLFYSVGIGQISSEVPQNLSASRPQDRQFILSSKKLLLSDSGFYLCAWSRENTIYFGEGSWLTVV.

This chain links TRBV7-2 with TRBJ2-7; 14 bases align to TRBD2. Germline V gene data show CDR1 as SGHTA and CDR2 as FQGNSA. This CDR3 spans 15 amino acids. The CDR3 spells CASSLSGSGTSGSDV. CDR3 coding DNA: TGTGCCAGCAGCTTAAGCGGATCCGGGACTAGCGGGAGCGATGTC.

This clonotype was counted only a few times. The chain carries TRBV28 and TRBJ1-5; perhaps TRBD1 as D (5 bases). The CDR3 covers 13 residues. The V and J ends lost 11 bases and 7 bases respectively, with 18 bases between them. Germline values: CDR1 MDHEN, CDR2 SYDVKM. The CDR3 here is CASDGGKRQPQHF. CDR3 nucleotides: TGTGCCTCAGACGGGGGAAAAAGGCAGCCCCAGCATTTT.

Only a few counts were recorded for this clonotype. This rearrangement joins TRBV20-1 to TRBJ2-5; weak D call: TRBD2 (6 bases). The CDR3 sequence is 14 residues long. V lost 2 bases to trimming and J lost 6 bases, with 16 bases between them. The germline V gene encodes CDR1 DFQATT and CDR2 SNEGSKA (reference sequence). CDR3 coding DNA: TGCAGTGCTAGACCTGGATCCGCGGGGAAGACCCAGTACTTC. It codes for CSARPGSAGKTQYF.

In its sample, this clonotype was seen a few times. The J gene is TRBJ2-1, the V gene TRBV15; 12 positions agree with TRBD2. This CDR3 spans 15 amino acids. Germline loops: CDR1 LNHNV, CDR2 YYDKDF (reference sequence). Germline trimming cut 7 bases from V and 7 bases from J; bases unmatched to any gene: 8. The CDR3 protein is CATNKRTSGENEQFF. The DNA for the CDR3 is TGTGCCACCAACAAGCGGACTAGCGGGGAAAATGAGCAGTTCTTC.

This clonotype came up many times. The rearrangement links TRBV28 to TRBJ1-2; TRBD1 matches at 8 bases. J gave up 5 bases and V 8 bases, and 1 base lay outside the gene matches. Per germline, CDR1 MDHEN and CDR2 SYDVKM. This CDR3 contains 11 residues. The CDR3 reads CASGTGYGYTF. CDR3 DNA sequence: TGTGCCAGCGGGACAGGTTATGGCTACACCTTC.

V gene TRBV7-2 combines with J gene TRBJ2-2; the D is unclear. Germline lookup yields CDR1 SGHTA and CDR2 FQGNSA. The CDR3 contains 14 residues. Trimming left V 1 base short and J 2 bases short, with 5 bases between. In DNA, the CDR3 is TGTGCCAGCAGCTTAGAGCTCAACACCGGGGAGCTGTTTTTT. Protein: CASSLELNTGELFF.

This clonotype was observed at least ten times. CDR3 nucleotide sequence: TGTGCCAGCAGCCGCCCCGGCAGGGTAGCTAACTATGGCTACACCTTC. Its translation is CASSRPGRVANYGYTF. The chain links TRBV11-2 to TRBJ1-2; TRBD1 might be the D (5 bases). This CDR3 contains 16 residues. Trimming removed 5 bases at V and 0 bases at J, with 16 bases between. CDR1 SGHAT and CDR2 FQNNGV come from the germline V gene.

The J gene is TRBJ1-5, the V gene TRBV10-3, with D unresolved. The CDR3 is made up of 14 amino acids. V was shortened by 3 bases and J by 2 bases, with 8 bases between the two germline ends. Germline V CDR1 and CDR2: ENHRY, SYGVKD. CDR3 DNA sequence: TGTGCCATCAGTGAAGGGTTGGGCAATCAGCCCCAGCATTTT. This codes for CAISEGLGNQPQHF.

The chain carries TRBV11-1 and TRBJ2-4; 13 nucleotides match TRBD2. Germline CDR1 SGHAT, CDR2 FQDESV (reference sequence). Trimming cost V 0 bases and J 1 base; bases outside gene matches: 3. The CDR3 runs to 18 residues. CDR3 loop: CASSLAGTSGTAKNIQYF. As DNA, the CDR3 is TGTGCCAGCAGCTTAGCAGGGACTAGCGGGACCGCCAAAAACATTCAGTACTTC.

This clonotype has just a few counts. The chain uses TRBV11-1 and TRBJ1-6; D might be TRBD1 (5 bases). Per the germline V gene, CDR1 is SGHAT and CDR2 is FQDESV (reference sequence). Trimming took 0 bases from V and 8 from J, leaving 20 bases between them. The CDR3 contains 18 residues. This CDR3 is CASSLAWGTVAKDSPLHF. The CDR3 nucleotides read TGTGCCAGCAGCTTAGCTTGGGGGACGGTGGCCAAGGATTCACCCCTCCACTTT.

This clonotype was seen repeatedly, ten times or more. The chain links TRBV7-2 to TRBJ2-5, with a weak D call TRBD1 (6 bases). The CDR3 sequence is 15 residues long. The germline V gene encodes CDR1 SGHTA and CDR2 FQGNSA. V was cut by 6 bases and J by 2 bases, with 16 bases left in between. The CDR3 here is CASRPGDRPQETQYF. The CDR3 nucleotides are TGTGCCAGCAGACCAGGCGACAGGCCACAAGAGACCCAGTACTTC.

This rearrangement joins TRBV12-3 or TRBV12-4 to TRBJ1-3; 9 bases are a match to TRBD1. This CDR3 region has 13 residues. V shed 5 bases and J 11 bases; nucleotides not matched to a gene: 7. The CDR3 is CASSKGQGGAIYF. The CDR3 nucleotides are TGTGCCAGCAGTAAGGGACAGGGAGGCGCCATATATTTT.